What follows describes a single TCR beta chain. The data originate from a study of control samples from healthy donors and cancer patients. Germline CDR1 and CDR2: MNHEY and SVGEGT. The V end lost 4 bases, the J end lost 6 bases, and 22 bases lay between the germline ends. The CDR3 has 16 amino acids. Sequencing was performed with immunoSEQ multiplex PCR; in TCRdb, only in-frame clones are kept and a portion is missing. The data show around 100,000 clones, 88% seen once. V is TRBV6-2 or TRBV6-3 and J is TRBJ2-7; D remains unclear. The sequence derives from a man younger than 40 in good health. Sequenced material: blood. This chain's CDR3 is CASSSWEGEVDREQYF. CDR3 DNA sequence: TGTGCCAGCAGTTCCTGGGAAGGAGAAGTGGATCGCGAGCAGTACTTC.